Sequencing of this T cell receptor (beta chain) was carried out in a study of T cells after yellow fever vaccination. This CDR3 has 15 amino acids. Germline CDR1 and CDR2: SGHVS and FQNEAQ. V was pared by 7 bases and J by 0 bases, with 10 bases between. This clonotype was observed at least ten times. Its target is unknown. Findings and caveats of the study: The secondary response was weaker, and its peak arrived faster, on day 5 versus 15. After the booster, approximately 96% of CD4 and about 90% of CD8 primary-response clones were re-detected.

TCRdb reprocessed the 5' RACE reads with MiXCR, giving one entry per CDR3 protein. The repertoire consists of approximately 93,000 distinct CDR3 sequences, with approximately 6.3% occurring once and the leading ten covering just over 40%. The V gene is TRBV7-8, the J gene TRBJ1-6, with D possibly being TRBD1 (5 bases). Sample: CD8+ T cells sorted from PBMCs, taken 10 days after the yellow fever booster vaccination. The clonotype was recovered from a man between 18 and 29 years old who received the YFV17D yellow fever vaccine. The DNA of the CDR3 is TGTGCCAGCATCTCAGGGAGCTCCTATAATTCACCCCTCCACTTT. Protein sequence: CASISGSSYNSPLHF.